The clone carrying this T cell receptor (beta chain) occurred many times. Its antigen remains unidentified. The germline V gene has CDR1 KGHDR and CDR2 SFDVKD. Trimming cost V 5 bases and J 1 base, with 12 bases left between them. The CDR3 has 15 residues. This entry is derived from a study of regulatory T cells in long-lasting Graves disease. The time point is: newly diagnosed GD, antithyroid drugs for less than 3 months. The TCR library was made from RNA that had been extracted from PBMCs in TRIzol. An endocrinology unit in Xi'an, China, supplied the patients. Study results and limitations: Fewer public clonotypes were shared by new patients (around 990) than by persistent patients (about 2,800).

Arm-PCR with iRepertoire HTBI primers amplified the CDR3 regions for these TCR beta libraries. In the source study's methods: Analysis of the samples identified about 62 TRBV and around 15 TRBJ segments. TCRdb independently ran MiXCR on the multiplex PCR reads; one entry per CDR3 protein. TCRdb, rather than the study authors, made the V and J calls. Counted here are hundreds of thousands of distinct CDR3 sequences, about 12% occurring once; the ten biggest clones make up roughly 9.3%. The same specimen was also included in a second study, on T cells in Graves' hyperthyroidism and ophthalmopathy.

V usage is TRBV24-1 and J usage is TRBJ2-3; D remains ambiguous. This material consisted of peripheral blood mononuclear cells (PBMCs), taken at new diagnosis, from a patient treated with antithyroid drugs. This TCR was sampled from a woman aged 30 to 39 with Graves disease. CDR3 sequence (DNA): TGTGCCACCAGTGCCATAGACTCTGGCACAGATACGCAGTATTTT. It is translated as CATSAIDSGTDTQYF.